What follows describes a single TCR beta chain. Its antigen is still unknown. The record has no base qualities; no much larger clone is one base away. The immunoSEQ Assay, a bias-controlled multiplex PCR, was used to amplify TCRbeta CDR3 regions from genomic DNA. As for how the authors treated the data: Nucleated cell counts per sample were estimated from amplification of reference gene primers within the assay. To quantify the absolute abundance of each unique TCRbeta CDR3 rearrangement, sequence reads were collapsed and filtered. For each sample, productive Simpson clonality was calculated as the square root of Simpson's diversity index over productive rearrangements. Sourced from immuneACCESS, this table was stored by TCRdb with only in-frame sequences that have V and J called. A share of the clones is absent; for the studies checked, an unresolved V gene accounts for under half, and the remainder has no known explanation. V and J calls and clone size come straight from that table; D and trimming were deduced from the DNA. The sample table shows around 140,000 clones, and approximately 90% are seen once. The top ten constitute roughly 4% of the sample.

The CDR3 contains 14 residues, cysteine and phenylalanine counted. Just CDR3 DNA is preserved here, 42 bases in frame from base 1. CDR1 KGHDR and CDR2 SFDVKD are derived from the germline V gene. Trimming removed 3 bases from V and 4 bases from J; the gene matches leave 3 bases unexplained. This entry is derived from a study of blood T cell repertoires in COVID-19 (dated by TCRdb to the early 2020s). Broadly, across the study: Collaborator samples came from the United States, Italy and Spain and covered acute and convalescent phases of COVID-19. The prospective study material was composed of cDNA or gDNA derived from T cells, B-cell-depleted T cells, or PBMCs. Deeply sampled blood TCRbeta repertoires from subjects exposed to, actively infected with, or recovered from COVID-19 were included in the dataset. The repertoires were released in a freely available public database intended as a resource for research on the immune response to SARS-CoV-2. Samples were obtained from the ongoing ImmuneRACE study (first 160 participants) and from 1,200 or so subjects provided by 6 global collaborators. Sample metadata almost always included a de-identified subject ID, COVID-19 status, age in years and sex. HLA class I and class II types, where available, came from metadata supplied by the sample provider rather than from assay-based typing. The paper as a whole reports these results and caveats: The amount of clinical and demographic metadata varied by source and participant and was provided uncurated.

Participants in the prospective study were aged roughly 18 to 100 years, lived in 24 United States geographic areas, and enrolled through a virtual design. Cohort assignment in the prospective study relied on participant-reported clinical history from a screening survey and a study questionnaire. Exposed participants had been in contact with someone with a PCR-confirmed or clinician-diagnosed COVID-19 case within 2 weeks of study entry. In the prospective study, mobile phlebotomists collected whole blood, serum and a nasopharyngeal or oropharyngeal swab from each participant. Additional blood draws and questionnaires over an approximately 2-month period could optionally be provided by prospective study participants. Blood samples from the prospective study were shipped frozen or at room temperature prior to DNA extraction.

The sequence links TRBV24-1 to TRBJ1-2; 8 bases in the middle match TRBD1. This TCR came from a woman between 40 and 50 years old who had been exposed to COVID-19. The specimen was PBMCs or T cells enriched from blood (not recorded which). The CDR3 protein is CATSDGQGGYGYTF. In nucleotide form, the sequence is TGTGCCACCAGTGATGGACAGGGAGGCTATGGCTACACCTTC.